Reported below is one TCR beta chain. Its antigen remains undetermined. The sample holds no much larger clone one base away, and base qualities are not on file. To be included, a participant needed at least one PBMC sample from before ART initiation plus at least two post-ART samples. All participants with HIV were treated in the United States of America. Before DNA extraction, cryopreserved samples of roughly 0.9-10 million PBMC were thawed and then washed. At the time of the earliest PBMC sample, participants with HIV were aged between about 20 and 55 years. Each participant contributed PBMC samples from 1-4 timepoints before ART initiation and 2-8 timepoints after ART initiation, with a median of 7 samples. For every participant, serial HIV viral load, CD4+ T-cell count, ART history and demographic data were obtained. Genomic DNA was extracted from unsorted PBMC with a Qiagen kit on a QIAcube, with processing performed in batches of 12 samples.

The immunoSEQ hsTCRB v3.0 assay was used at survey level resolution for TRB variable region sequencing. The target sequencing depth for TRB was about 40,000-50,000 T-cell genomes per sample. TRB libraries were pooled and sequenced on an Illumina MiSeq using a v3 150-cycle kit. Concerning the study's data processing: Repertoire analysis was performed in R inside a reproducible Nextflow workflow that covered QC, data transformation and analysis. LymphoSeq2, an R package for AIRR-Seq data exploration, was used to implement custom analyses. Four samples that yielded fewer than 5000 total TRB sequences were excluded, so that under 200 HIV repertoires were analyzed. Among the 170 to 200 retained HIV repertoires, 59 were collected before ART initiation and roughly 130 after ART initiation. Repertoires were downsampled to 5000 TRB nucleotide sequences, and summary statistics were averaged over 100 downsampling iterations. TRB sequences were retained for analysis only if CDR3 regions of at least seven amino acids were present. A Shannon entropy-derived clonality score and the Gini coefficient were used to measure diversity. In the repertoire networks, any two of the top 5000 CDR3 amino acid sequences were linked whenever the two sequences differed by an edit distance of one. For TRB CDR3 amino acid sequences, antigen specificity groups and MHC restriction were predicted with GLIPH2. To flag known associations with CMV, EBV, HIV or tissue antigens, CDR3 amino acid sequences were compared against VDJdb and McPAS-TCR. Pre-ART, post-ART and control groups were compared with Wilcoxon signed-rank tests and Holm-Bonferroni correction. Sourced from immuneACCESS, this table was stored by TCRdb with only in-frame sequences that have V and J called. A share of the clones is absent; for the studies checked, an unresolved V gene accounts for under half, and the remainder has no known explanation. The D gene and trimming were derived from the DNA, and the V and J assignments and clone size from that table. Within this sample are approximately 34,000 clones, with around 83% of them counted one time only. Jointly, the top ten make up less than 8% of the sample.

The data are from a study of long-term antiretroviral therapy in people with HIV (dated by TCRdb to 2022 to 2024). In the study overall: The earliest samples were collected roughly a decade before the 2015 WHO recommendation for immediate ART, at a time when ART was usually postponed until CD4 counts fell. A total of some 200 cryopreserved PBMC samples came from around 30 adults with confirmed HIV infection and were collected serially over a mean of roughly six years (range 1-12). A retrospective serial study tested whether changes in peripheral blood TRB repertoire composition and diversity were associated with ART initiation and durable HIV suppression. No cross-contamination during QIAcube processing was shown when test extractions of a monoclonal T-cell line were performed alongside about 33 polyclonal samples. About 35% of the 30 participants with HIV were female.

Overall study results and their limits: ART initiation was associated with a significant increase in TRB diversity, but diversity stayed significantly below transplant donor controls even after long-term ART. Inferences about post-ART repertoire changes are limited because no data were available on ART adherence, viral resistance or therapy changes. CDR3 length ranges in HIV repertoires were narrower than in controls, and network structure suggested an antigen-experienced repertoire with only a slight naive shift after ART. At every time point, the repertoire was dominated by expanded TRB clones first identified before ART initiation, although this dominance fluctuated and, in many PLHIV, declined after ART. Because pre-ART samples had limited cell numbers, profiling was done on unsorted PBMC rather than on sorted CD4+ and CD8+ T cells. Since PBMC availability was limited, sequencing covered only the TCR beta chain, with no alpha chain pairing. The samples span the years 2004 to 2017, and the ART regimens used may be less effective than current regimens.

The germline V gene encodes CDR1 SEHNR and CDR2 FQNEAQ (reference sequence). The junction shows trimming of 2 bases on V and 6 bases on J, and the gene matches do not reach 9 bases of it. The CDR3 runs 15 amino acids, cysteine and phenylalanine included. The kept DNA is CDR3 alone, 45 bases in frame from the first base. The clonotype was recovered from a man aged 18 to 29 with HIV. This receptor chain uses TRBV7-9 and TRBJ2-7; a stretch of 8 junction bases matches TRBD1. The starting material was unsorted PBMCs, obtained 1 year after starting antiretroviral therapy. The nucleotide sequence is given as TGTGCCAGCAGCTTATTAGACAGGGGAGGCTCCGAGCAGTACTTC. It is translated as CASSLLDRGGSEQYF.